This paragraph reports one T cell receptor (beta chain). The clone's antigen remains unknown. There are no base qualities to consult, and no much larger clone falls within one base. The germline V gene (reference sequence) sets CDR1 to LNHNV and CDR2 to YYDKDF. Trimming accounts for 6 bases at V and 0 bases at J, while the number of junction bases matched to no gene is 7. The CDR3 measures 16 amino acids from cysteine to phenylalanine. Only CDR3 DNA is held: 48 bases, read in frame from base 1. The sample belongs to a study of T cells in localized non-small cell lung cancer (dated by TCRdb to 2020 to 2021). Looking at the study overall: Comparing tumors with uninvolved tumor-adjacent lungs, the study looked at the T cell repertoires of 200 to 250 patients with early-stage NSCLC. All 240 or so NSCLC patients in the cohort were treatment-naive and had localized lung tumors that were resected. The mean age of the NSCLC patients was about 67 years, with 120 to 150 men and over 100 women.

The investigation overall reported the following: Multi-region tumor sequencing was not performed, so intratumor heterogeneity could not be excluded. Longer overall survival was associated with higher blood T cell density, whereas shorter survival was associated with higher adjacent-lung clonality. Because the study design was exploratory, TCR variables were selected using unadjusted p-values without false-discovery rate correction. Of the top 100 tumor clones, a median of roughly 57 were detected in paired uninvolved adjacent lung; around 30 were also among that lung's top 100. The highest T cell clonality was observed in uninvolved tumor-adjacent lung, where clonality exceeded that of tumor, suggesting that antigenic responses were more focused in uninvolved tumor-adjacent lung.

The immunoSEQ Assay was used to sequence TCR beta CDR3 regions from DNA. As for how the authors treated the data: T cell density was computed as TCR beta template counts normalized to usable DNA estimated by amplifying housekeeping genes. Richness was estimated using the preseqR package, with extrapolation to 400,000 templates for PBMC samples and to 120,000 templates for tissue samples. Clonality was calculated as one minus Pielou's evenness. Tissue-enriched TCRs were identified by differential abundance testing using productive amino-acid clonotypes, minimum total count 5 and alpha 0.1. Repertoire overlap between compartments was quantified with the Jaccard Index and Morisita Overlap Index. GLIPH grouped TCR beta CDR3s together with public tetramer-defined viral CDR3s, and a viral motif had to include at least three viral sequences and show V-gene enrichment. This is the immuneACCESS table as TCRdb keeps it, with only in-frame sequences that have V and J called. A part of the clones is gone; compared with another copy, unresolved V genes explain less than half, and the rest is unexplained. V, J and clone size are taken as reported in that table, and D and trimming were inferred from the DNA itself. This sample holds about 1,800 clones; 25% to 30% were observed only once. In total, the top ten clones hold 15% to 18% of the sample.

Uninvolved adjacent lung was sampled at least 2 cm away from the tumor margin, and two independent pathologists confirmed that the tissue had no atypia. At diagnosis, tumor, uninvolved tumor-adjacent lung and peripheral blood were collected and then preserved as a mix of FFPE and fresh-frozen material. Specimen: normal lung tissue next to the tumor, collected before any cancer treatment. The chain employs TRBV15 and TRBJ2-1; 8 middle bases align to TRBD1. The clonotype originates from a female donor of 60 years or more with stage I lung adenocarcinoma. The DNA is TGTGCCACCAGAGGCACAGGGGGGTTCTCCTACAATGAGCAGTTCTTC. This translates into CATRGTGGFSYNEQFF.